These 5 T cell receptor beta chains share one sample of origin, sequenced in a study of T cell responses to AZD1222 COVID-19 vaccine. Only in-frame clones appear in the TCRdb table, and some are missing; sequencing was by immunoSEQ multiplex PCR. The profile shows about 150,000 clones, 80% to 95% of them singletons. Source: peripheral blood, taken on day 0 of AZD1222 vaccination. Receptor source: an adult in good health.

This chain uses TRBV2 with TRBJ1-5; 9 bases agree with TRBD1. After removal of 4 bases from V and 1 base from J, the junction contained 5 bases not matched to a gene. Germline values: CDR1 SNHLY, CDR2 FYNNEI. This CDR3 has 16 amino acids. The CDR3 DNA is TGTGCCAGCAGTGTGACAGGGGGGGGAAGCAATCAGCCCCAGCATTTT. Protein: CASSVTGGGSNQPQHF.

This clone was detected once. V gene TRBV3-1 (or the pseudogene TRBV3-2) combines with J gene TRBJ2-1; 10 bases agree with TRBD2. Trimming removed 4 bases from V and 12 bases from J; junction bases left unmatched: 6. CDR3 length equals 13 residues. CDR1 is LGHDT and CDR2 is YNNKEL in the germline V gene (reference sequence). The CDR3 bases are TGTGCCAGCAGCCGGACTAGCGGAGAAGGGCAGTTCTTC. Translating gives CASSRTSGEGQFF.

This sequence joins TRBV7-2 and TRBJ1-2, with TRBD1 as a possible D gene (5 bases). The V gene lost 1 base and the J gene lost 4 bases, with 10 bases spanning the gap. This CDR3 has 14 amino acids. Germline lookup yields CDR1 SGHTA and CDR2 FQGNSA. The CDR3 region is CASSLVGVAYGYTF. The CDR3 coding sequence is TGTGCCAGCAGCTTAGTGGGGGTGGCCTATGGCTACACCTTC.

Here the CDR3 DNA reads TGTGCCAGCAGCTCTCGGGACACAGATACGCAGTATTTT. Residues: CASSSRDTDTQYF. J is TRBJ2-3 and V is TRBV13, with D possibly being TRBD2 (5 bases). V lost 4 bases to trimming and J lost 2 bases, with 7 bases between them. In germline, CDR1 is PRHDT, CDR2 FYEKMQ (reference sequence). The length of the CDR3 is 13 residues.

The gene calls are TRBV2 and TRBJ2-7, with 10 nucleotides matching TRBD2. Losses at the gene ends were 6 bases for V and 2 bases for J; bases not matched to a gene: 4. The CDR3 sequence is 14 residues long. Germline V gene sequence: CDR1 SNHLY, CDR2 FYNNEI. In DNA form, the CDR3 reads TGTGCCAGCAGCCAAGCGGGAGGGCCCTACGAGCAGTACTTC. Protein: CASSQAGGPYEQYF.